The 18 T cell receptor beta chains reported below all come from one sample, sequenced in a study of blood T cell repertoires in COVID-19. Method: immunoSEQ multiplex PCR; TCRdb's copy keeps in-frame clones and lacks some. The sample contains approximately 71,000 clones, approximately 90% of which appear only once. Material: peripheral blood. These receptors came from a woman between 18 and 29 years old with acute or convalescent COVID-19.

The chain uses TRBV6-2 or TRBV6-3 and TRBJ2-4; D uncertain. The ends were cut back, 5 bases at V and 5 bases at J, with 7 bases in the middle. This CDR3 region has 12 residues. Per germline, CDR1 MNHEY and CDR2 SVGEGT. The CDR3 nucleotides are TGTGCCAGCAGTACGACTGAAAACATTCAGTACTTC. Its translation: CASSTTENIQYF.

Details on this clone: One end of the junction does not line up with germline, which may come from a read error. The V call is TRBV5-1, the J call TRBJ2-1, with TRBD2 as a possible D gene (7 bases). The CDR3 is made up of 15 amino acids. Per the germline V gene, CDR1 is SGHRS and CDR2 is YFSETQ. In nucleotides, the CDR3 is TGCGCCCGCAGCTTGGAGGGGGGGGGCCGGGGTGAGCAGTTCTTC. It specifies CARSLEGGGRGEQFF.

Written as DNA, the CDR3 is TGTGCCAGCAGCTTAGGTCCCCGGGACAGGGGGACCTACGAGCAGTACTTC. Translated, it gives CASSLGPRDRGTYEQYF. V usage is TRBV11-2 and J usage is TRBJ2-7; 11 bases match TRBD1. The J segment lost 2 bases and the V segment lost 1 base, leaving 7 bases of the junction unmatched. The CDR3 consists of 17 residues. Germline loops: CDR1 SGHAT, CDR2 FQNNGV.

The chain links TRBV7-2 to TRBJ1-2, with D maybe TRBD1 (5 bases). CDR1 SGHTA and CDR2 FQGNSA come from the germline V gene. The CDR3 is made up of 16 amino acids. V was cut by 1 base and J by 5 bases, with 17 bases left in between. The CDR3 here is CASSLEGGARRYGYTF. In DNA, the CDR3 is TGTGCCAGCAGCTTAGAGGGCGGGGCTAGGCGTTATGGCTACACCTTC.

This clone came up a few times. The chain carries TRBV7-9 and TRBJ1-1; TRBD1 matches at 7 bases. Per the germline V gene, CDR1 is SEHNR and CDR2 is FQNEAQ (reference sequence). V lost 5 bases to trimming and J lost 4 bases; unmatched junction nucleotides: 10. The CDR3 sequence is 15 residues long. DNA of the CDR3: TGTGCCAGCAGCCCCTTGACAGGGCTTGGCACTGAAGCTTTCTTT. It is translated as CASSPLTGLGTEAFF.

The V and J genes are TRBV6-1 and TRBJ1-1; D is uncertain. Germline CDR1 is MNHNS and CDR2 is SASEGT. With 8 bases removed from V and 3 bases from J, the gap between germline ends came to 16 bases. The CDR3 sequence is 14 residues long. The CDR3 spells CASLKREGDTEAFF. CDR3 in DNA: TGTGCCAGCCTGAAGCGCGAGGGCGACACTGAAGCTTTCTTT.

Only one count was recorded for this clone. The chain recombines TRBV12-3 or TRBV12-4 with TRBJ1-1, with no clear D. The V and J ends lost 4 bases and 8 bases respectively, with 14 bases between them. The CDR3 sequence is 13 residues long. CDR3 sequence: CASSSPPSAEAFF. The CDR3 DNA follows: TGTGCCAGCAGTTCCCCTCCTAGTGCGGAAGCTTTCTTT.

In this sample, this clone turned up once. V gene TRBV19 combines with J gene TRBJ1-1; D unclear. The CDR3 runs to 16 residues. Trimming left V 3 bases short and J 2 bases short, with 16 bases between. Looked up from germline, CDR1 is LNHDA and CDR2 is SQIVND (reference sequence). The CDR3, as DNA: TGTGCCAGTAGTATGCGGTTGGGAGAAATTAACACTGAAGCTTTCTTT. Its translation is CASSMRLGEINTEAFF. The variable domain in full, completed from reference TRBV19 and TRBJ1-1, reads DGGITQSPKYLFRKEGQNVTLSCEQNLNHDAMYWYRQDPGQGLRLIYYSQIVNDFQKGDIAEGYSVSREKKESFPLTVTSAQKNPTAFYLCASSMRLGEINTEAFFGQGTRLTVV.

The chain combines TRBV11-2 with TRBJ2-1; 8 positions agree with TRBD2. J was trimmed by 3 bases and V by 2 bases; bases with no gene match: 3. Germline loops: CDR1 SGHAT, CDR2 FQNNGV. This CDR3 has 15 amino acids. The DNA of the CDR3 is TGTGCCAGCAGCTTATCCCTAGCGGGCTACAATGAGCAGTTCTTC. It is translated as CASSLSLAGYNEQFF.

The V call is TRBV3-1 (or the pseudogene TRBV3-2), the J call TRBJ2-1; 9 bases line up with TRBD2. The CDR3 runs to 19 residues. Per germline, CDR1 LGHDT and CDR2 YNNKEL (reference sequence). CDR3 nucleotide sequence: TGTGTCACTGGTAGAGAATTCGAGCGGGAGGAACGGTCCTACAATGAGCAGTTCTTC. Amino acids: CVTGREFEREERSYNEQFF.

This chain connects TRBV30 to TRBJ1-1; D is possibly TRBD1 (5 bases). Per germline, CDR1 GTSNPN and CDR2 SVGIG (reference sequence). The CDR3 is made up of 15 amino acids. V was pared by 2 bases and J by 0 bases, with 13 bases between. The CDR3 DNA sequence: TGTGCCTGGAGTTGGCAGGGCGGTGTGAACACTGAAGCTTTCTTT. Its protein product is CAWSWQGGVNTEAFF.

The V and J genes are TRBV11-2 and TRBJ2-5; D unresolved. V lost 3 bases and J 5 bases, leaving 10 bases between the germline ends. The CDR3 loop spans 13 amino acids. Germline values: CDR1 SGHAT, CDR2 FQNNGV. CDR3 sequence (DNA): TGTGCCAGCAGCTTTGGCTCCACGGAGACCCAGTACTTC. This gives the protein CASSFGSTETQYF.

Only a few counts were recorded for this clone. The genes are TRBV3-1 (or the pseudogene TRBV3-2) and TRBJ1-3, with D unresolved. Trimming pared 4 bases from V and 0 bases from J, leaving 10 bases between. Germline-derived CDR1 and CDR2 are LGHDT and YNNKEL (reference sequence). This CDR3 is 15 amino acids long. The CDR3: CASSPTLFSGNTIYF. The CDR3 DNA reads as TGTGCCAGCAGCCCTACACTATTCTCTGGAAACACCATATATTTT.

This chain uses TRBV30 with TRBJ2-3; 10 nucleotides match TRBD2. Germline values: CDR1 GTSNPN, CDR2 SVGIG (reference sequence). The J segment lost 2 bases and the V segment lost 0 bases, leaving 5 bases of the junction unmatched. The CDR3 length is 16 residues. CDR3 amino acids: CAWSVGLAGATDTQYF. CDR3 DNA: TGTGCCTGGAGTGTAGGTCTAGCGGGAGCCACAGATACGCAGTATTTT.

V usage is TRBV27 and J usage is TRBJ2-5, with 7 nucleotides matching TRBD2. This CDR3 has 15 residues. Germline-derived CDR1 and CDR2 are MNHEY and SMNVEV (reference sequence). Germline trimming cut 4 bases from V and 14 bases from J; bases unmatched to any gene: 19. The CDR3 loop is CASSSPLRDYQPLYF. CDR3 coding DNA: TGTGCCAGCAGTTCCCCACTGCGGGACTACCAACCATTATACTTC.

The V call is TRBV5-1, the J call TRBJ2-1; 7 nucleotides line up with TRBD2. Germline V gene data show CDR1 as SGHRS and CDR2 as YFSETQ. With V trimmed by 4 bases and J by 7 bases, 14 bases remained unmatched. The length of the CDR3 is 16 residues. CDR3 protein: CASSRATTGGLNEQFF. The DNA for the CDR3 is TGCGCCAGCAGCCGAGCTACGACGGGGGGTCTGAATGAGCAGTTCTTC.

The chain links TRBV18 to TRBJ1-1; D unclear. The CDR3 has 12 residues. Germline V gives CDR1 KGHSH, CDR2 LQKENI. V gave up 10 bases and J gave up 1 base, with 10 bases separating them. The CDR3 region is CATSAENTEAFF. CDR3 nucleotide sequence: TGTGCCACCTCGGCAGAGAACACTGAAGCTTTCTTT.

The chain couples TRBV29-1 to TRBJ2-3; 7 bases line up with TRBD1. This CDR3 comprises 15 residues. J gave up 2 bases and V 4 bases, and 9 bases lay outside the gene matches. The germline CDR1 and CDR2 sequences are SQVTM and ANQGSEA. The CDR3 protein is CSVASDRSFTDTQYF. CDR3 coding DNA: TGCAGCGTTGCTTCGGACAGGTCTTTCACAGATACGCAGTATTTT.